A selection of T cell receptor beta chains follows, all from one sample in a study of OX40 agonist ivuxolimab in advanced cancers. Sequencing used immunoSEQ multiplex PCR; TCRdb keeps in-frame clones, though not all of them. The sample has tens of thousands of clones, about 90% seen once; the top ten hold approximately 15%. The sample in question was CD4+ or CD8+ T cells sorted from blood, obtained in a trial of the OX40 agonist ivuxolimab. These receptors came from an adult with an advanced solid tumor such as melanoma, head and neck, liver or kidney cancer. CDR3s include the opening cysteine and the closing phenylalanine or tryptophan. A D gene is named only where the DNA matches it firmly. Part of the rows lack a size; the others show once, few, many or a class for expanded clones.

d_call: -; v_call: TRBV13; clone_size: many; j_call: TRBJ1-1; cdr3_nt: TGTGCCAGCACCTTGCGGGGGGCACGGGACACTGAAGCTTTCTTT; cdr3_aa: CASTLRGARDTEAFF
d_call: -; v_call: TRBV2; clone_size: few; j_call: TRBJ1-5; cdr3_nt: TGTGCCAGCGTTCCGGACAGCGACAATCAGCCCCAGCATTTT; cdr3_aa: CASVPDSDNQPQHF
d_call: -; v_call: TRBV29-1; clone_size: -; j_call: TRBJ1-3; cdr3_nt: TGCAGCGTTGTGGACAGAGTCTCTGGAAACACCATATATTTT; cdr3_aa: CSVVDRVSGNTIYF
d_call: -; v_call: TRBV14; clone_size: -; j_call: TRBJ1-1; cdr3_nt: TGTGCCAGCAGCCACCTCGATAGAGCGAACACTGAAGCTTTCTTT; cdr3_aa: CASSHLDRANTEAFF
d_call: -; v_call: TRBV6-5; clone_size: -; j_call: TRBJ2-7; cdr3_nt: TGTGCCAGTTGGGACACCTCCTACGAGCAGTACTTC; cdr3_aa: CASWDTSYEQYF
d_call: -; v_call: TRBV6-1; clone_size: -; j_call: TRBJ1-2; cdr3_nt: TGTGCCAGCAGTTACGGACAGGGCTACACCTTC; cdr3_aa: CASSYGQGYTF
d_call: -; v_call: TRBV10-2; clone_size: -; j_call: TRBJ2-3; cdr3_nt: TGCGCCAGCAGTGGGGCGGGAAAGTGGACAGATACGCAGTATTTT; cdr3_aa: CASSGAGKWTDTQYF
d_call: -; v_call: TRBV11-3; clone_size: once; j_call: TRBJ1-1; cdr3_nt: TGTGCCAGCAGCTTAGATAGCGCCGTTGGAACTGAAGCTTTCTTT; cdr3_aa: CASSLDSAVGTEAFF
d_call: TRBD2; v_call: TRBV5-4; clone_size: -; j_call: TRBJ2-5; cdr3_nt: TGTGCCAGCAGCCTACCAGGGACTAGAGATTGGGAGACCCAGTACTTC; cdr3_aa: CASSLPGTRDWETQYF
d_call: -; v_call: TRBV14; clone_size: -; j_call: TRBJ1-1; cdr3_nt: TGTGCCAGCAGCCAAACTCGGGGGGCTGAAGCTTTCTTT; cdr3_aa: CASSQTRGAEAFF
d_call: -; v_call: TRBV4-1; clone_size: -; j_call: TRBJ2-2; cdr3_nt: TGCGCCAGCAGCCAAGAATACGGCAGGGTGGCCGGGGAGCTGTTTTTT; cdr3_aa: CASSQEYGRVAGELFF
d_call: TRBD2; v_call: TRBV15; clone_size: -; j_call: TRBJ2-1; cdr3_nt: TGTGCCACCAGCCTCCCATTGTGGGAGGGCCTCTCCTACAATGAGCAGTTCTTC; cdr3_aa: CATSLPLWEGLSYNEQFF
d_call: TRBD1; v_call: TRBV5-4; clone_size: once; j_call: TRBJ1-5; cdr3_nt: TGTGCCAGCAGCCCGGGACAGGGGGCTGGACAGCCCCAGCATTTT; cdr3_aa: CASSPGQGAGQPQHF
d_call: -; v_call: TRBV28; clone_size: once; j_call: TRBJ1-1; cdr3_nt: TGTGCCAGCAGTTTACCTATTGCTGAAGCTTTCTTT; cdr3_aa: CASSLPIAEAFF
d_call: -; v_call: TRBV2; clone_size: -; j_call: TRBJ2-7; cdr3_nt: TGTGCCAGCAGTTCCGGGCAGACGACCTACGAGCAGTACTTC; cdr3_aa: CASSSGQTTYEQYF
d_call: -; v_call: TRBV6-5; clone_size: -; j_call: TRBJ1-2; cdr3_nt: TGTGCCAGCAGTTACGGCCTTAACCGCTATGGCTACACCTTC; cdr3_aa: CASSYGLNRYGYTF
d_call: TRBD2; v_call: TRBV11-2; clone_size: -; j_call: TRBJ2-7; cdr3_nt: TGTGCCAGCAGCATGACTAGCGGGAGGTACGAGCAGTACTTC; cdr3_aa: CASSMTSGRYEQYF
d_call: TRBD2; v_call: TRBV4-1; clone_size: -; j_call: TRBJ2-4; cdr3_nt: TGCGCCAGCAGCCAAGTCTTCCCAGCGGGAGAGACCAAAAACATTCAGTACTTC; cdr3_aa: CASSQVFPAGETKNIQYF
d_call: -; v_call: TRBV6-5; clone_size: -; j_call: TRBJ1-3; cdr3_nt: TGTGCCAGCACGGGGGGGGGCTCTGGAAACACCATATATTTT; cdr3_aa: CASTGGGSGNTIYF
d_call: -; v_call: TRBV7-6; clone_size: -; j_call: TRBJ1-1; cdr3_nt: TGTGCCAGCAGCTCGGTAGGGGGTGAGGGCACTGAAGCTTTCTTT; cdr3_aa: CASSSVGGEGTEAFF
d_call: -; v_call: TRBV11-3; clone_size: -; j_call: TRBJ2-1; cdr3_nt: TGTGCCAGCAGCTCCGACGGGGAAGATGAGCAGTTCTTC; cdr3_aa: CASSSDGEDEQFF
d_call: -; v_call: TRBV29-1; clone_size: -; j_call: TRBJ2-3; cdr3_nt: TGCAGCGTTGGACCTCCTGCGGGGTGGGCAGATACGCAGTATTTT; cdr3_aa: CSVGPPAGWADTQYF
d_call: -; v_call: TRBV19; clone_size: -; j_call: TRBJ2-7; cdr3_nt: TGTGCCAGTAGTATTAAAGCAGGGTACGAGCAGTACTTC; cdr3_aa: CASSIKAGYEQYF
d_call: -; v_call: TRBV5-4; clone_size: -; j_call: TRBJ2-5; cdr3_nt: TGTGCCAGCAGCTTGGCGGCAGTACAAGAGACCCAGTACTTC; cdr3_aa: CASSLAAVQETQYF
d_call: -; v_call: TRBV9; clone_size: -; j_call: TRBJ2-5; cdr3_nt: TGTGCCAGCAGCGCTGGGGACTTTCACCTGGAAGAGACCCAGTACTTC; cdr3_aa: CASSAGDFHLEETQYF
d_call: -; v_call: TRBV2; clone_size: -; j_call: TRBJ2-3; cdr3_nt: TGTGCCAGCAGTGACAGTACTAGCACAGATACGCAGTATTTT; cdr3_aa: CASSDSTSTDTQYF
d_call: -; v_call: TRBV7-9; clone_size: -; j_call: TRBJ2-1; cdr3_nt: TGTGCCAGCAGCCTCGAGGAGCAGCAGTTCTTC; cdr3_aa: CASSLEEQQFF
d_call: -; v_call: TRBV19; clone_size: -; j_call: TRBJ2-3; cdr3_nt: TGTGCCACCGCACTATTTAGCACAGATACGCAGTATTTT; cdr3_aa: CATALFSTDTQYF
d_call: -; v_call: TRBV7-6; clone_size: -; j_call: TRBJ1-5; cdr3_nt: TGTGCCAGCAGCTTTATCGGGCAGCCCCAGCATTTT; cdr3_aa: CASSFIGQPQHF
d_call: -; v_call: TRBV7-9; clone_size: -; j_call: TRBJ1-2; cdr3_nt: TGTGCCAGCAGCTTATTCGGGACTGACAACTATGGCTACACCTTC; cdr3_aa: CASSLFGTDNYGYTF
d_call: -; v_call: TRBV7-8; clone_size: -; j_call: TRBJ2-7; cdr3_nt: TGTGCCAGCAGCTTAATCAGGGGAAGGGACGAGCAGTACTTC; cdr3_aa: CASSLIRGRDEQYF
d_call: -; v_call: TRBV7-8; clone_size: -; j_call: TRBJ1-2; cdr3_nt: TGTGCCAGCAGCTTATCACCGACAGGTGGCTACACCTTC; cdr3_aa: CASSLSPTGGYTF